Following are 18 T cell receptor beta chains from one sample sequenced in a study of metastatic and nonmetastatic thyroid tumors. Nobody among the patients had been given any treatment before thyroid surgery. TCRdb re-clonotyped the PCR reads through MiXCR. Of roughly 58,000 clones listed, more than 3.5% were seen once; the top ten hold about 22%. Sequences were obtained from blood. The receptors were gathered from a female donor with papillary thyroid cancer or a benign thyroid nodule (not recorded which). Some clones in this sample may be carry-over from other donors' samples.

This clone was observed a handful of times. The chain uses TRBV20-1 and TRBJ2-7; D possibly corresponds to TRBD1 (6 bases). V was cut by 5 bases and J by 6 bases, with 11 bases left in between. The CDR3 contains 11 residues. Germline V gives CDR1 DFQATT, CDR2 SNEGSKA (reference sequence). The chain's CDR3 is CSAFGGGEQYF. The CDR3 DNA follows: TGCAGTGCTTTTGGGGGCGGCGAGCAGTACTTC.

This clone came up many times. V gene TRBV11-2 combines with J gene TRBJ1-1, with unresolved D. With 6 bases removed from V and 11 bases from J, the gap between germline ends came to 13 bases. The CDR3 covers 11 residues. Per the germline V gene, CDR1 is SGHAT and CDR2 is FQNNGV. This CDR3 is CASSSSVLAFF. CDR3 DNA sequence: TGTGCCAGCAGTTCGTCGGTACTGGCTTTCTTT. Combining the CDR3 with reference TRBV11-2 and TRBJ1-1 gives the whole variable domain EAGVAQSPRYKIIEKRQSVAFWCNPISGHATLYWYQQILGQGPKLLIQFQNNGVVDDSQLPKDRFSAERLKGVDSTLKIQPAKLEDSAVYLCASSSSVLAFFGQGTRLTVV.

About this clone: One end of the junction varies from germline; a read error may be responsible. The chain recombines TRBV2 with TRBJ1-5; a possible D gene is TRBD1 (6 bases). Germline CDR1 SNHLY, CDR2 FYNNEI. This CDR3 comprises 16 residues. For the CDR3, the DNA is TGTGCCAGCAGCACAAGGGGGGAAAGAGTCAATCAGCGCCAGCATTTT. Translating it yields CASSTRGERVNQRQHF.

In its sample, this clone was seen many times. Other DNA sequences in this specimen translate into the identical CDR3. This chain joins TRBV4-2 and TRBJ2-7, with TRBD2 matching over 8 bases. The germline V gene has CDR1 LGHNA and CDR2 YNFKEQ. V was clipped by 0 bases and J by 3 bases; unmatched bases: 10. This CDR3 comprises 17 residues. The CDR3 loop is CASSQESPAGVGYEQYF. CDR3 in DNA: TGTGCCAGCAGCCAAGAATCGCCAGCGGGAGTGGGCTACGAGCAGTACTTC.

About this clone itself: Possible read error: a much larger clone is one base away. The chain uses TRBV20-1 and TRBJ2-5; 7 nucleotides line up with TRBD2. The trim removed 5 bases at V and 7 bases at J, leaving 16 bases unmatched. Germline CDR1 is DFQATT and CDR2 is SNEGSKA (reference sequence). The CDR3 sequence is 15 residues long. CDR3 nucleotide sequence: TGCAGTGCTCGAAGACTAGTGGGAGGGCCGGGGACCCAGTACTTC. As protein: CSARRLVGGPGTQYF.

At least ten counts were recorded for this clone. The V and J genes are TRBV24-1 and TRBJ2-5; tentatively, D is TRBD2 (5 bases). Germline V gene data show CDR1 as KGHDR and CDR2 as SFDVKD. V lost 9 bases to trimming and J lost 2 bases, with 18 bases between them. This CDR3 is built from 15 residues. Here the CDR3 reads CATASGRERQETQYF. In DNA, the CDR3 is TGTGCCACCGCTTCCGGACGGGAAAGACAAGAGACCCAGTACTTC.

This clone has a count of ten or more. This chain links TRBV9 with TRBJ1-3; D is undetermined. The CDR3 is 14 amino acids. Trimming took 0 bases from V and 2 from J, leaving 6 bases between them. Germline V gives CDR1 SGDLS, CDR2 YYNGEE. The CDR3 protein is CASSVADAGNTIYF. CDR3 nucleotide sequence: TGTGCCAGCAGCGTAGCGGACGCTGGAAACACCATATATTTT. The full variable domain, its missing parts supplied by reference TRBV9 and TRBJ1-3, is DSGVTQTPKHLITATGQRVTLRCSPRSGDLSVYWYQQSLDQGLQFLIQYYNGEERAKGNILERFSAQQFPDLHSELNLSSLELGDSALYFCASSVADAGNTIYFGEGSWLTVV.

This clone was detected ten times or more. The gene calls are TRBV28 and TRBJ2-7; D gene unclear. Trimming shortened V by 6 bases and J by 3 bases, and 9 bases separated the two germline ends. The CDR3 is 12 residues long. Germline values: CDR1 MDHEN, CDR2 SYDVKM. CDR3 bases: TGTGCCAGCAGAGGGCAGTACTACGAGCAGTACTTC. This translates into CASRGQYYEQYF.

This clone was found a few times. The rearrangement uses TRBV6-4 and TRBJ2-2; 7 nucleotides agree with TRBD2. The V gene's germline CDR1 is MRHNA and CDR2 SNTAGT. The J segment lost 5 bases and the V segment lost 7 bases, leaving 4 bases of the junction unmatched. The CDR3 extends over 13 amino acids. CDR3 in amino acids: CASKGGGTGELFF. In DNA form, the CDR3 reads TGTGCCAGCAAAGGCGGGGGTACCGGGGAGCTGTTTTTT.

This clone was counted many times. The chain carries TRBV6-1 and TRBJ2-7, with D unresolved. Germline CDR1 and CDR2: MNHNS and SASEGT. This CDR3 comprises 15 residues. V dropped 6 bases and J dropped 3 bases, with 18 bases sitting between them. CDR3 bases: TGTGCCAGCAGCCCACACGAGATGAGGAGCTACGAGCAGTACTTC. Amino acids: CASSPHEMRSYEQYF.

Many counts were recorded for this clone. This sample includes further DNA sequences coding for the same CDR3. This chain joins TRBV29-1 and TRBJ2-1, with a tentative D call TRBD1 (6 bases). The CDR3 length is 13 residues. With 5 bases removed from V and 8 bases from J, the gap between germline ends came to 16 bases. The germline V gene encodes CDR1 SQVTM and CDR2 ANQGSEA. CDR3 loop: CSVRSTGSHEQFF. In DNA, the CDR3 is TGCAGCGTTCGATCTACAGGGTCCCATGAGCAGTTCTTC.

The table lists this clone with many counts. The genes are TRBV6-5 and TRBJ2-5; D perhaps matches TRBD1 (5 bases). This CDR3 comprises 16 residues. The V and J ends lost 2 bases and 1 base respectively, with 14 bases between them. Looked up from germline, CDR1 is MNHEY and CDR2 is SVGAGI. The CDR3 here is CASSYGLLQGQETQYF. Written as DNA, the CDR3 is TGTGCCAGCAGTTACGGGTTACTCCAGGGCCAAGAGACCCAGTACTTC.

In its sample, this clone was seen many times. This sequence joins TRBV30 and TRBJ2-7; D unresolved. The CDR3 is 11 residues long. Germline CDR1 GTSNPN, CDR2 SVGIG (reference sequence). The V end was cut by 3 bases, the J end by 4 bases, with 7 bases between. CDR3 protein: CAWRVSYEQYF. DNA of the CDR3: TGTGCCTGGAGAGTGTCGTACGAGCAGTACTTC. Full variable domain (missing parts from reference TRBV30 and TRBJ2-7): SQTIHQWPATLVQPVGSPLSLECTVEGTSNPNLYWYRQAAGRGLQLLFYSVGIGQISSEVPQNLSASRPQDRQFILSSKKLLLSDSGFYLCAWRVSYEQYFGPGTRLTVT.

This clone was detected ten times or more. The genes are TRBV10-3 and TRBJ1-4; 7 bases align to TRBD1. Germline CDR1 ENHRY, CDR2 SYGVKD. J gave up 6 bases and V 4 bases, and 8 bases lay outside the gene matches. The CDR3 length is 15 residues. CDR3 loop: CAISASTGWDEKLFF. Written as DNA, the CDR3 is TGTGCCATCAGTGCCTCGACAGGGTGGGATGAAAAACTGTTTTTT.

This clone was counted many times. J is TRBJ2-7 and V is TRBV20-1; TRBD2 might be the D (5 bases). V gave up 3 bases and J gave up 6 bases, with 9 bases separating them. Germline values: CDR1 DFQATT, CDR2 SNEGSKA (reference sequence). The CDR3 sequence is 11 residues long. The CDR3 loop is CSASSRGEQYF. The CDR3 coding sequence is TGCAGTGCTAGTTCTCGGGGCGAGCAGTACTTC.

CDR3 in amino acids: CASKRVTRGNGELFF. The CDR3 DNA reads as TGTGCCAGCAAAAGGGTCACACGGGGCAACGGAGAGCTGTTTTTT. The chain joins TRBV12-3 or TRBV12-4 to TRBJ2-2; D tentatively reads TRBD1 or TRBD2 (5 bases each). V was pared by 7 bases and J by 11 bases, with 23 bases between. The CDR3 has 15 residues.

The gene calls are TRBV6-1 and TRBJ2-7; D possibly matches TRBD1 or TRBD2 (5 bases each). The V and J ends lost 2 bases and 0 bases respectively, with 11 bases between them. Per germline, CDR1 MNHNS and CDR2 SASEGT. The CDR3 runs to 15 residues. The CDR3 DNA is TGTGCCAGCAGTGAACGGGACCTCAGCTCCTACGAGCAGTACTTC. Amino acid sequence: CASSERDLSSYEQYF.

Remarks on this clone: The CDR3 ends on some other residue instead of the conserved phenylalanine or tryptophan, so this is likely a read error. Because the CDR3's place on the DNA is in doubt, the DNA is left out and the CDR3 is given as listed by TCRdb. The chain has TRBV28 and TRBJ2-1; TRBD1, the table's D call, was not compared with the DNA. The germline V gene has CDR1 MDHEN and CDR2 SYDVKM. The CDR3 is 12 residues long, counting both termini. CDR3 sequence reads: CASRLDRGEQFV.